What follows describes a single TCR beta chain. Antigen specificity is unknown. The PCR had 60 Vbeta and 13 Jbeta primers. Libraries were prepared by immunoSEQ multiplex PCR; TCRdb keeps only in-frame clonotypes and omits some of them. The sample lists more than 70,000 clones; 65% to 70% were seen once. CDR3 length: 14 residues. Germline V CDR1 and CDR2: SNHLY, FYNNEI. J gave up 5 bases and V 4 bases, and 5 bases lay outside the gene matches. The data were taken from a study of cytomegalovirus exposure and HLA in healthy donors. Findings of the study overall: Reports showed the classifier diagnosing cytomegalovirus status with high specificity and sensitivity. Later analysis revealed greater clonal expansion in HLA-associated TCR beta chains than in equally common others.

This sequence originates from a man aged 35-49 years in good health and CMV-seropositive. Sequenced input: PBMCs. The chain carries TRBV2 and TRBJ1-2, with 9 bases matching TRBD1. In DNA form, the CDR3 reads TGTGCCAGCAGTGCCCTGACAGGGGGGTATGGCTACACCTTC. Protein sequence: CASSALTGGYGYTF.